This TCR beta chain derives from a study of CD8 T cells in ankylosing spondylitis. Study findings and constraints: Reportedly, significant enrichment of disease-linked clones occurred in matched ankylosing spondylitis synovial fluid.

This clonotype was found a few times. Antigen: not known. TCRdb independently ran MiXCR on the 5' RACE reads; one entry per CDR3 protein. There are roughly 200,000 distinct CDR3 sequences in the sample; 13% occur only once, and approximately 15% lies in the top ten. Specimen: blood, either unsorted or a sorted T cell fraction (not recorded which). The clonotype originates from a male donor with ankylosing spondylitis or in good health (not recorded which).

The CDR3 region has the DNA TGCGCCAGCAGCCAAGATCCCAGCACAGATACGCAGTATTTT. Translated, it gives CASSQDPSTDTQYF. This chain uses TRBV4-1 with TRBJ2-3; D is unclear. In germline, CDR1 is MGHRA, CDR2 YSYEKL. This CDR3 region has 14 residues. The V and J ends lost 0 bases and 0 bases respectively, with 4 bases between them.